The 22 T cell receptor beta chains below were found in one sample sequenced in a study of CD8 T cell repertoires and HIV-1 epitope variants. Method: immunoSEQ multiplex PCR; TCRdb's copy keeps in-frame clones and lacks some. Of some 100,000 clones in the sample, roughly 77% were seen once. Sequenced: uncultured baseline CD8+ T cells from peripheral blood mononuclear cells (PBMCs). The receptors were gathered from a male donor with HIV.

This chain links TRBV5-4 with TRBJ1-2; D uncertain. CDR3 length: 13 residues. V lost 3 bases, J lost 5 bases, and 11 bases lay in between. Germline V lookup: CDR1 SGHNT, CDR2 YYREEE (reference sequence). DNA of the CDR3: TGTGCCAGCAGCTCGGACGGAAATTATGGCTACACCTTC. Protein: CASSSDGNYGYTF.

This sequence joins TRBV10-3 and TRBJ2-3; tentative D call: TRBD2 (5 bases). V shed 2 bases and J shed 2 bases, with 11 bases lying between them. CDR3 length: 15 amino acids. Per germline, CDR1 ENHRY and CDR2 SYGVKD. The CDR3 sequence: CAISEEGISTDTQYF. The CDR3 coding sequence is TGTGCCATCAGTGAGGAGGGCATTTCCACAGATACGCAGTATTTT.

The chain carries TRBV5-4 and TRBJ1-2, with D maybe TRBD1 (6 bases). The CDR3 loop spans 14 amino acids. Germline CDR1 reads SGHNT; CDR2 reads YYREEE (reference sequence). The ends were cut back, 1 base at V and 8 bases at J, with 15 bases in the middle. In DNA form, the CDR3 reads TGTGCCAGCAGCTTGACGGCACAGGGTTACGGCTACACCTTC. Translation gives CASSLTAQGYGYTF.

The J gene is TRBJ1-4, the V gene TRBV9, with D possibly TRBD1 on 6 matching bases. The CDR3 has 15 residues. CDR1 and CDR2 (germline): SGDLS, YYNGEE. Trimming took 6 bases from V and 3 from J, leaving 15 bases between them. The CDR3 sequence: CASKVGTGPNEKLFF. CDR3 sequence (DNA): TGTGCCAGCAAAGTGGGTACAGGGCCTAATGAAAAACTGTTTTTT.

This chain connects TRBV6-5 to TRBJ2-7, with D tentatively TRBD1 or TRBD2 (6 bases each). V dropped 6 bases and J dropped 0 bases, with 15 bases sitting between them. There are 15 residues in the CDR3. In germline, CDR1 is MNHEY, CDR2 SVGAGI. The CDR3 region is CASRGPGANSYEQYF. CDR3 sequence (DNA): TGTGCCAGCAGAGGTCCGGGGGCCAACTCCTACGAGCAGTACTTC.

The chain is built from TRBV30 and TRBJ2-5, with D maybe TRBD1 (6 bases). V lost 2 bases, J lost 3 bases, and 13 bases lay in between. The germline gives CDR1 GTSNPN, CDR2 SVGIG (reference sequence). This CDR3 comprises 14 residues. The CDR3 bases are TGTGCCTGGAGTCCTCCTCGGACAGAAGAGACCCAGTACTTC. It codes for CAWSPPRTEETQYF. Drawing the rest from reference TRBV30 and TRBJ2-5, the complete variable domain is SQTIHQWPATLVQPVGSPLSLECTVEGTSNPNLYWYRQAAGRGLQLLFYSVGIGQISSEVPQNLSASRPQDRQFILSSKKLLLSDSGFYLCAWSPPRTEETQYFGPGTRLLVL.

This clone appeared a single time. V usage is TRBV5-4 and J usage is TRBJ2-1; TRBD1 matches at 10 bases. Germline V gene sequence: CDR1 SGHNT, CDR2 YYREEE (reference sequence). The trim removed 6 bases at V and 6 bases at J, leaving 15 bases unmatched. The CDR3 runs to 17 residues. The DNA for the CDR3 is TGTGCCAGCAATACCTTGGGGAAGGGACAGGGGTCCAATGAGCAGTTCTTC. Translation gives CASNTLGKGQGSNEQFF. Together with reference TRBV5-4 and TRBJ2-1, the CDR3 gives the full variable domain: ETGVTQSPTHLIKTRGQQVTLRCSSQSGHNTVSWYQQALGQGPQFIFQYYREEENGRGNFPPRFSGLQFPNYSSELNVNALELDDSALYLCASNTLGKGQGSNEQFFGPGTRLTVL.

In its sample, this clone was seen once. The CDR3, as DNA: TGTGCCAGCAGCACCGGGTCGAACACTGAAGCTTTCTTT. Translation gives CASSTGSNTEAFF. This sequence joins TRBV6-4 and TRBJ1-1; no clear D. Trimming left V 6 bases short and J 1 base short, with 9 bases between. Germline V gene data show CDR1 as MRHNA and CDR2 as SNTAGT. CDR3 size: 13 residues.

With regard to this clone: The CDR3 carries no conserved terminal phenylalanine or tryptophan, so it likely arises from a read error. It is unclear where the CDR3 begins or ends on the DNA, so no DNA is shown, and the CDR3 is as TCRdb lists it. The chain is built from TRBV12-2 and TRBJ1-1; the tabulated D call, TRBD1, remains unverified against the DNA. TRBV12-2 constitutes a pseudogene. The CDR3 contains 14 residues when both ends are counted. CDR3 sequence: CASPLKYRVFPRLG.

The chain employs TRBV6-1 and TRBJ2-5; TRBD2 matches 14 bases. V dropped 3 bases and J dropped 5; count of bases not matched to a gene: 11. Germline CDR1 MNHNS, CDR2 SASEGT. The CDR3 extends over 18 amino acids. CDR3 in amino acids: CASSDLWTSGRFRETQYF. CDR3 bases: TGTGCCAGCAGTGACCTCTGGACTAGCGGGAGGTTCCGGGAGACCCAGTACTTC.

The CDR3 sequence: CASSFETSRQYF. The DNA of the CDR3 is TGTGCCAGCAGCTTTGAAACTTCTCGGCAGTATTTT. This chain connects TRBV5-6 to TRBJ2-3; D not resolved. The germline V and J ends were trimmed by 2 bases and 11 bases, with 12 bases remaining between them. The CDR3 runs 12 residues. CDR1 and CDR2 (germline): SGHDT, YYEEEE.

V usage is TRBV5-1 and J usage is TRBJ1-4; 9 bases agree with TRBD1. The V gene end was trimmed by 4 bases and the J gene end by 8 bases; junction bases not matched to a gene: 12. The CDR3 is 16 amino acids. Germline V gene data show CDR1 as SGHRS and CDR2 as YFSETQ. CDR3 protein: CASSLVNRGQGEKLFF. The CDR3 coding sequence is TGCGCCAGCAGCCTCGTCAACAGGGGGCAAGGGGAAAAACTGTTTTTT.

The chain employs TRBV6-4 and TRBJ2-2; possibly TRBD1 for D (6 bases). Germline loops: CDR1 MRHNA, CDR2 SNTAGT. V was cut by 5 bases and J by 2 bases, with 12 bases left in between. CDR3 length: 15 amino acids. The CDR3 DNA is TGTGCCAGCAGTTCCGGGACACATAACACCGGGGAGCTGTTTTTT. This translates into CASSSGTHNTGELFF.

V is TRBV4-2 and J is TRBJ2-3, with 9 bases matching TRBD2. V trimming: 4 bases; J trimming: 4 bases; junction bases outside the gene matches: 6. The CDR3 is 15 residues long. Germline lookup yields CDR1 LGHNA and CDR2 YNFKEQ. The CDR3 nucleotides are TGTGCCAGCAGCCCCGGGCGGGGGGGGCCAGATACGCAGTATTTT. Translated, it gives CASSPGRGGPDTQYF.

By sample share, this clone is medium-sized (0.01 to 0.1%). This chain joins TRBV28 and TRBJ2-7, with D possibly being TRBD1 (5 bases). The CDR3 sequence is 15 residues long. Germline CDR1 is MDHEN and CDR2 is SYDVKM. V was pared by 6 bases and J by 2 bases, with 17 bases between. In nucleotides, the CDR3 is TGTGCCAGCAGCGAATCAATAGGACAAGCCTACGAGCAGTACTTC. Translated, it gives CASSESIGQAYEQYF.

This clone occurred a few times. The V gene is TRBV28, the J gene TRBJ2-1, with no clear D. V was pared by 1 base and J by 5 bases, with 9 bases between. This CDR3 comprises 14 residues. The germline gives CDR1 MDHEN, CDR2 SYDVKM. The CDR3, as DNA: TGTGCCAGCAGTTTATTTGGACCCAACAATGAGCAGTTCTTC. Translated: CASSLFGPNNEQFF.

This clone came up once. This CDR3 is CATSSQATGLNTEAFF. Written as DNA, the CDR3 is TGTGCCACCAGCTCCCAGGCCACAGGGTTGAACACTGAAGCTTTCTTT. The rearrangement joins TRBV15 to TRBJ1-1; D may be TRBD1 (6 bases). V was trimmed by 5 bases and J by 0 bases, leaving 16 bases between them. The germline V gene encodes CDR1 LNHNV and CDR2 YYDKDF (reference sequence). The CDR3 loop spans 16 amino acids.

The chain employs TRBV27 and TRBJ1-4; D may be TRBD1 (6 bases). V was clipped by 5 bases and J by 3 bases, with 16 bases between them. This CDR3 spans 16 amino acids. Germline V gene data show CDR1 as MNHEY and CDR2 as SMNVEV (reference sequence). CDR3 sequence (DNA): TGTGCCAGCAGTCCCTCCCAACAGGGCCCTAATGAAAAACTGTTTTTT. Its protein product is CASSPSQQGPNEKLFF.

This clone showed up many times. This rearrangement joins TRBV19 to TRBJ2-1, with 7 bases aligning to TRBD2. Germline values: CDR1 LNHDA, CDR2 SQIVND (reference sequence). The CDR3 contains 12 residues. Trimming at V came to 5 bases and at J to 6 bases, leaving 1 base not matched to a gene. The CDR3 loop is CASSPSGNEQFF. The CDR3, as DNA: TGTGCCAGTAGTCCTAGCGGCAATGAGCAGTTCTTC.

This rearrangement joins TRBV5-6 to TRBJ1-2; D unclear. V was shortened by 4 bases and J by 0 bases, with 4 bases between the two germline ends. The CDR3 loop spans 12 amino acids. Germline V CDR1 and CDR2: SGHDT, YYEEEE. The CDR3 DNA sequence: TGTGCCAGCAGCCCAGCTAACTATGGCTACACCTTC. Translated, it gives CASSPANYGYTF. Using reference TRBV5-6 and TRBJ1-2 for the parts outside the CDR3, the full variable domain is DAGVTQSPTHLIKTRGQQVTLRCSPKSGHDTVSWYQQALGQGPQFIFQYYEEEERQRGNFPDRFSGHQFPNYSSELNVNALLLGDSALYLCASSPANYGYTFGSGTRLTVV.

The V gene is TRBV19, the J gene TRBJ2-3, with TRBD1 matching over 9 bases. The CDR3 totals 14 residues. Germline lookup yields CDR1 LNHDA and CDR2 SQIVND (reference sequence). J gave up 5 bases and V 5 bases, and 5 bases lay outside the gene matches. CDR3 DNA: TGTGCCAGTAGTCCGGGACAGGGCATAGATACGCAGTATTTT. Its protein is CASSPGQGIDTQYF. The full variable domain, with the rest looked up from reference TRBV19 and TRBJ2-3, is DGGITQSPKYLFRKEGQNVTLSCEQNLNHDAMYWYRQDPGQGLRLIYYSQIVNDFQKGDIAEGYSVSREKKESFPLTVTSAQKNPTAFYLCASSPGQGIDTQYFGPGTRLTVL.

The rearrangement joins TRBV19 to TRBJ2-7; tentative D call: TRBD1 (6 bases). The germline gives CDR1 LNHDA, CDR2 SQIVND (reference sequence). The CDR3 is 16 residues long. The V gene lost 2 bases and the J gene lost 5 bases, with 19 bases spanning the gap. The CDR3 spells CASSILGGPRQDEQYF. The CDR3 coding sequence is TGTGCCAGTAGTATACTAGGGGGACCGCGCCAGGACGAGCAGTACTTC.